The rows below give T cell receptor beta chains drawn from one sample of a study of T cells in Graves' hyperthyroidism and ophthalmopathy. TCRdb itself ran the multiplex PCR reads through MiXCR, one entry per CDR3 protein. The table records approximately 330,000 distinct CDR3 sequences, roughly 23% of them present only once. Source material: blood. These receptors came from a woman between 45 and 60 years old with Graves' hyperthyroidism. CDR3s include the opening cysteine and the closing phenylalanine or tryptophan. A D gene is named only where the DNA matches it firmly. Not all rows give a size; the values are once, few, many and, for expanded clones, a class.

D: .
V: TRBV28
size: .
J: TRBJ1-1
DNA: TGTGCCAGCACCCTCTTAGGGGAACCGAATACTGAAGCTTTCTTT
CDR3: CASTLLGEPNTEAFF

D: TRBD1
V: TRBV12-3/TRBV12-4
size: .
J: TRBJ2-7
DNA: TGTGCCAGCAGCACCGGGACAGGGGGCCACGAGCAGTACTTC
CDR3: CASSTGTGGHEQYF

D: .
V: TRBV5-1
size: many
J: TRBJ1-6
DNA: TGCGCCAGCAGCTTGGAGGCCAGGATTACCTATAATTCACCCCTCCACTTT
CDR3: CASSLEARITYNSPLHF

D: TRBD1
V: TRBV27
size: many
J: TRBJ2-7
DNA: TGTGCCAGCAGGGGACAGAGTCCCTACGAGCAGTACTTC
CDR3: CASRGQSPYEQYF

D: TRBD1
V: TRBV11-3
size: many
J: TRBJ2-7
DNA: TGTGCCAGCAGTGGGACAGGAGAGCAGTACTTC
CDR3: CASSGTGEQYF

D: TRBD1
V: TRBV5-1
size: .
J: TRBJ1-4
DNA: TGCGCCAGCAGCCAGACCGGGACAGGGGATGAAAAACTGTTTTTT
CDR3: CASSQTGTGDEKLFF

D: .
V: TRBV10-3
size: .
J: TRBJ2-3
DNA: TGTGCCACGTATGAGGGAGAATCAGATACGCAGTATTTT
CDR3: CATYEGESDTQYF

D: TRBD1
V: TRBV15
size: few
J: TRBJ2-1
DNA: TGTGCCACCAGCAGACCCGGGACAGGTCCCTACAATGAGCAGTTCTTC
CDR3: CATSRPGTGPYNEQFF

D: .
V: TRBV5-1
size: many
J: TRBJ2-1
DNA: TGCGCCAGCAGCATGGAACAGGGTTTGGGGAACAATGAGCAGTTCTTC
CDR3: CASSMEQGLGNNEQFF

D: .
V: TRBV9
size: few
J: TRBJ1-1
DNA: TGTGCCAGCAGCGTAGCAGGCCGGAACACTGAAGCTTTCTTT
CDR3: CASSVAGRNTEAFF

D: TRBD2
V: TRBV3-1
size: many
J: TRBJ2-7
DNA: TGTGCCAGCAGCCAAGCGTTGGGAGGGGAGCAGTACTTC
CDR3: CASSQALGGEQYF

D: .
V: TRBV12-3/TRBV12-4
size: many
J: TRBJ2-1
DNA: TGTGCCAGCGTAGGGGCAAATGAGCAGTTCTTC
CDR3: CASVGANEQFF

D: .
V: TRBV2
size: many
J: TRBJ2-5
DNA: TGTGCCAGCAGTGACCGGCTAGGAGAGACCCAGTACTTC
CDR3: CASSDRLGETQYF

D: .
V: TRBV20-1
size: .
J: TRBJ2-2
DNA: TGCAGTGCTAGGACAGTGAACACCGGGGAGCTGTTTTTT
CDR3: CSARTVNTGELFF

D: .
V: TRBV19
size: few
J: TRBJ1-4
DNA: TGTGCCGTGGAACAGGATGGAAAACTGTTTTTT
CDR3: CAVEQDGKLFF

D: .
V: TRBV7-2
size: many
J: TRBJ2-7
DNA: TGTGCCAGCAGCCACGGCGGTCTAAACGAGCAGTACTTC
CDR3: CASSHGGLNEQYF

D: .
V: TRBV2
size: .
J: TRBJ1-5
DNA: TGTGCCAGCAGTGAGTGGGAAAATCAGCCCCAGCATTTT
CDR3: CASSEWENQPQHF

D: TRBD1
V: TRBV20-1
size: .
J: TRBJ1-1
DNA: TGCAGTGCCAGACCTCCAGGGGGCAACACTGAAGCTTTCTTT
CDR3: CSARPPGGNTEAFF

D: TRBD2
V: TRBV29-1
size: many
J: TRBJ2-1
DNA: TGCAGCGTTGAATTCGTTAGCGGGAGCTCCTACAATGAGCAGTTCTTC
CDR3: CSVEFVSGSSYNEQFF

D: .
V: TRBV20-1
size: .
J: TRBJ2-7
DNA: TGCAGTGCTAGAAGGACAGCCTACGAGCAGTACTTC
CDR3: CSARRTAYEQYF

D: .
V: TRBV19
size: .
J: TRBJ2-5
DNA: TGTGCCAGTAGTGAACAGTTGACCGGCGGACAGACCCAGTACTTC
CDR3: CASSEQLTGGQTQYF

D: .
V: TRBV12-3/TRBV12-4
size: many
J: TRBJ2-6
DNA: TGTGCCAGCAGTCGAAATGAGGGTGGGGCCAACGTCCTGACTTTC
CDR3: CASSRNEGGANVLTF

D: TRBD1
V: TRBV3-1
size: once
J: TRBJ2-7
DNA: TGTGCCAGCAGCCGGGGGGACAGGGACCGCTACGAGCAGTACTTC
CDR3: CASSRGDRDRYEQYF

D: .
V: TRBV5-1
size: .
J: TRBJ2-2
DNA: TGCGCCAGCAGCTTTGGACAGAAAACCGGGGAGCTGTTTTTT
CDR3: CASSFGQKTGELFF

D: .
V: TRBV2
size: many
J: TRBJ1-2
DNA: TGTGCCAGCAACTTAAGACGGGTAGAGGGCTACACCTTC
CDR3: CASNLRRVEGYTF

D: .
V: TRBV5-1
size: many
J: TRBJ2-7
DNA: TGCGCCAGCAGCGGCAGGCGCATCTACGAGCAGTACTTC
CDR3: CASSGRRIYEQYF

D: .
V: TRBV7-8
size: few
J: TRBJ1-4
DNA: TGTGCCAGCAGCTTCCGGAGGGGGGCTGGTGAAAAACTGTTTTTT
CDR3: CASSFRRGAGEKLFF

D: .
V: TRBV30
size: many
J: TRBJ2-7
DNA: TGTGCCTGGAGTCACGGGGCTGCTGGGGAGCAGTACTTC
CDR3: CAWSHGAAGEQYF

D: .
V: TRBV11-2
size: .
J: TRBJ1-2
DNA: TGTGCCAGCAGCTCCCACAGATTACGATATGGCTACACCTTC
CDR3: CASSSHRLRYGYTF

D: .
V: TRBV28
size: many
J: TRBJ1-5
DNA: TGTGCCAGCAGTTTGGGGGGATATAGCAATCAGCCCCAGCATTTT
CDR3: CASSLGGYSNQPQHF

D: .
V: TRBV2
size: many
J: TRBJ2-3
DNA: TGTGCCAGCAGTGAAGAGGGGACAGATACGCAGTATTTT
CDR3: CASSEEGTDTQYF

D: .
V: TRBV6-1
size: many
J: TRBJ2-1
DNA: TGTGCCAGCAGTGAAGTTTTAGGGAACAATGAGCAGTTCTTC
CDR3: CASSEVLGNNEQFF

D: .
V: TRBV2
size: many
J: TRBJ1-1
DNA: TGTGCCAGCAGACCCCAGGGTAACACTGAAGCTTTCTTT
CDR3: CASRPQGNTEAFF

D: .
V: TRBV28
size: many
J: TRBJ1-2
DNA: TGTGCCAGCAGCCTTTTAGGGAACTATGGCTACACCTTC
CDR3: CASSLLGNYGYTF

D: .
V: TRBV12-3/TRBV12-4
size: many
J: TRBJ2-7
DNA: TGTGCCAGCAGTCGACAGGCCGCCTACGAGCAGTACTTC
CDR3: CASSRQAAYEQYF

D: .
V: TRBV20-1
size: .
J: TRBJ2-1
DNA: TGCAGTGCTAGGCCCACGGGGAGGGGGAACGCGTTCTTC
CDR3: CSARPTGRGNAFF

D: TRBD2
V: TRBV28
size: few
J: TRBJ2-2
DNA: TGTGCCAGCAGTGCCAGCGGGATCACCGGGGAGCTGTTTTTT
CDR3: CASSASGITGELFF

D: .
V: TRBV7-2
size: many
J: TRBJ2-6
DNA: TGTGCCAGCAGCTTAACAGGGTCGCGCTCTGGGGCCAACGTCCTGACTTTC
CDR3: CASSLTGSRSGANVLTF

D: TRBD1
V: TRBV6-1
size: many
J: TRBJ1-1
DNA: TGTGCCAGCAGTGGACCGGGACAGGGGGCGCAGATTGACACTGAAGCTTTCTTT
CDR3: CASSGPGQGAQIDTEAFF

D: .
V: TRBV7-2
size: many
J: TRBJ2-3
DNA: TGTGCCAGCACCCTCGCCGGGCTAAGCACAGATACGCAGTATTTT
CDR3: CASTLAGLSTDTQYF

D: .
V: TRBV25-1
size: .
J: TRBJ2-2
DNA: TGTGCCAGCAGTGAATATGGGGTTCTGAACACCGGGGAGCTGTTTTTT
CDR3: CASSEYGVLNTGELFF

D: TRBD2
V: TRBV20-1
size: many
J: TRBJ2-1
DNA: TGCAGTGCACAACCCCTAGCGGGAGTCTACAATGAGCAGTTCTTC
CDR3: CSAQPLAGVYNEQFF

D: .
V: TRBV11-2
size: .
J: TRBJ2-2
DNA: TGTGCCAGCAGCTTAGTTCAGGGGACAAGCACCGGGGAGCTGTTTTTT
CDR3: CASSLVQGTSTGELFF

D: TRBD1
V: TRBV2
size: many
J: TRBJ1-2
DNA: TGTGCCAGCAGTAAAGGGACAGGGGCCGGACTTGGCTACACCTTC
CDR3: CASSKGTGAGLGYTF

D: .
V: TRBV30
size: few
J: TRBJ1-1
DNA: TGTGCCTGGAGGCGCCCCTTAAGGAACACTGAAGCTTTCTTT
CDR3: CAWRRPLRNTEAFF

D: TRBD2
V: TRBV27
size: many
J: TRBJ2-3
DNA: TGTGCCAGCACCAAAGCGGGGGGGGGGGATACGCAGTATTTT
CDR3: CASTKAGGGDTQYF

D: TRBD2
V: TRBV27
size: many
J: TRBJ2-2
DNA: TGTGCCAGCAGTACACTAGCGGGGGGCAACACCGGGGAGCTGTTTTTT
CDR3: CASSTLAGGNTGELFF

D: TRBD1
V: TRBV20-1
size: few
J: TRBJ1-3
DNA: TGCAGTGGCAGACAGGGGGCATCAGGAAACACCATATATTTT
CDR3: CSGRQGASGNTIYF

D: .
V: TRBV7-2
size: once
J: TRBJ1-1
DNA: TGTGCCAGCAGCACCGACACGAACACTGAAGCTTTCTTT
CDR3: CASSTDTNTEAFF

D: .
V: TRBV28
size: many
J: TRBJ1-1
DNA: TGTGCCAGCAGTTTAAGCACGCCGGGCCCGAACACTGAAGCTTTCTTT
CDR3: CASSLSTPGPNTEAFF

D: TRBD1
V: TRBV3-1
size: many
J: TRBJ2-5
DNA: TGTGCCAGCAGCTACAGGGGAGAGACCCAGTACTTC
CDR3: CASSYRGETQYF

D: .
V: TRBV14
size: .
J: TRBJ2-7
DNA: TGTGCCAGCAGCCAAGCCCTCGGAACCTCCTACGAGCAGTACTTC
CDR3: CASSQALGTSYEQYF

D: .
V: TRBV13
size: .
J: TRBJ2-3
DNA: TGCGCCAGCAGCCAAGATATTAAAGGGTGGACGCAGTATTTT
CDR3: CASSQDIKGWTQYF

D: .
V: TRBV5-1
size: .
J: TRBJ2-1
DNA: TGCGCCAGCAGCTTGCAAACAAGTAGCAGGAATGAGCAGTTCTTC
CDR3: CASSLQTSSRNEQFF

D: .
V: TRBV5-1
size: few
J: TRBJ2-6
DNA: TGCGCCAGCAGAATGAGCTCTGGGGCCAACGTCCTGACTTTC
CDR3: CASRMSSGANVLTF

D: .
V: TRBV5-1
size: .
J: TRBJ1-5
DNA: TGCGCCAGCAGCTTGGTTGGGGGTTACAATCAGCCCCAGCATTTT
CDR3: CASSLVGGYNQPQHF

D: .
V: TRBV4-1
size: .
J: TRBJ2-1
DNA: TGCGCCAGCAGCCAAGGGCAGAGGAATGAGCAGTTCTTC
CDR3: CASSQGQRNEQFF

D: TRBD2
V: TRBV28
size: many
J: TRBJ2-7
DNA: TGTGCCAGCAGTCCTCTCGGTAGCGGGAGGAGTTCTCCCTACGAGCAGTACTTC
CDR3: CASSPLGSGRSSPYEQYF

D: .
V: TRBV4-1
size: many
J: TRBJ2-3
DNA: TGCGCCAGCAGCCAGCCGACAGGAGATACGCAGTATTTT
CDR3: CASSQPTGDTQYF